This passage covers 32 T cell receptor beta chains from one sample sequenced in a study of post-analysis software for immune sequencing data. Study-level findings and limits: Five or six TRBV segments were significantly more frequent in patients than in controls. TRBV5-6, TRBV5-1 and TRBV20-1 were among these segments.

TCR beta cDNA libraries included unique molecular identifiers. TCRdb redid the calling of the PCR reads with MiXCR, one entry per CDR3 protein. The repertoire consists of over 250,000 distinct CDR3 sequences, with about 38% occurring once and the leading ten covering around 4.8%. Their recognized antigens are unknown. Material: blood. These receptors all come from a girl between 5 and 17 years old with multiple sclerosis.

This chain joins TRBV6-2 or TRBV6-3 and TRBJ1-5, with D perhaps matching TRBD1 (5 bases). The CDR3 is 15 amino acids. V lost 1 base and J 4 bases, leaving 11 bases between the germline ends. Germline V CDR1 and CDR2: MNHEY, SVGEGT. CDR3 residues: CASSYWDVRNQPQHF. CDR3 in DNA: TGTGCCAGCAGTTACTGGGACGTCCGGAATCAGCCCCAGCATTTT.

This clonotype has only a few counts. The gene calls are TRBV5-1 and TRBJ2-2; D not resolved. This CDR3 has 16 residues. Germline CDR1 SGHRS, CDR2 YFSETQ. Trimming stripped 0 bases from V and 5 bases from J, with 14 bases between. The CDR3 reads CASSLGWPTGTGELFF. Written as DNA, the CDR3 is TGCGCCAGCAGCTTGGGGTGGCCCACTGGGACCGGGGAGCTGTTTTTT. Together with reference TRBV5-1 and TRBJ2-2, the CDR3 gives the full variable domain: KAGVTQTPRYLIKTRGQQVTLSCSPISGHRSVSWYQQTPGQGLQFLFEYFSETQRNKGNFPGRFSGRQFSNSRSEMNVSTLELGDSALYLCASSLGWPTGTGELFFGEGSRLTVL.

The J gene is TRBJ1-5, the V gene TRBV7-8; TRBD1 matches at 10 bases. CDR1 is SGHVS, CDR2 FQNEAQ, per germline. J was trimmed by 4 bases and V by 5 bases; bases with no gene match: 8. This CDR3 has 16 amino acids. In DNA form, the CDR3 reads TGTGCCAGCAGCCGCACCTGGGACAGGGGAAATCAGCCCCAGCATTTT. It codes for CASSRTWDRGNQPQHF.

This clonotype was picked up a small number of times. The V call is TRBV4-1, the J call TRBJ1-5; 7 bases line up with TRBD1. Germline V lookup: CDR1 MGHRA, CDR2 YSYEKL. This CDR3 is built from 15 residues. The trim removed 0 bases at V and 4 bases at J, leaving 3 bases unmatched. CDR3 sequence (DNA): TGCGCCAGCAGCCAAGATGGACAGGCTAATCAGCCCCAGCATTTT. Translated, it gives CASSQDGQANQPQHF.

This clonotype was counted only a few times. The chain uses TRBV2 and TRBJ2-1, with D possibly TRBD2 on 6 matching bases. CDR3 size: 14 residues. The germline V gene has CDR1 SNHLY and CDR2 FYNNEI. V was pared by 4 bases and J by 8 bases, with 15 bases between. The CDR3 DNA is TGTGCCAGCAGTGGGGGGACTTTCGTCGATGAGCAGTTCTTC. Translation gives CASSGGTFVDEQFF.

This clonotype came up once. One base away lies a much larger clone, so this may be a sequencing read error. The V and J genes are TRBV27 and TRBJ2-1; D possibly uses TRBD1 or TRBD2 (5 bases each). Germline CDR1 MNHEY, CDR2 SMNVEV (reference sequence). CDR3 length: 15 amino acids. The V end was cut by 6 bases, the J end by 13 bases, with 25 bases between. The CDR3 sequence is CASSPGTPWWETQFF. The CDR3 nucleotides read TGTGCCAGCAGCCCAGGGACGCCTTGGTGGGAGACCCAGTTCTTC.

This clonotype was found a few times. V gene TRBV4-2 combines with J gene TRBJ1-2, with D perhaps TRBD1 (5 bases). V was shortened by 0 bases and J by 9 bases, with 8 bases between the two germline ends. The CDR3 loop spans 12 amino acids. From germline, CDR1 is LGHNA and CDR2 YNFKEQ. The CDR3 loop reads CASSQERGRYTF. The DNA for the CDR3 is TGTGCCAGCAGCCAAGAAAGGGGCCGCTACACCTTC.

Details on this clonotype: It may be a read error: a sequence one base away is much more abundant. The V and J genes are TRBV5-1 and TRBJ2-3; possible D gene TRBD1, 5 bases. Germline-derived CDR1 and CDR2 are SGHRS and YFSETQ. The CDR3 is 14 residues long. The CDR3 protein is CASSLGAATDAQYF. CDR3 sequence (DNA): TGCGCCAGCAGCTTGGGTGCGGCGACAGATGCGCAGTATTTT.

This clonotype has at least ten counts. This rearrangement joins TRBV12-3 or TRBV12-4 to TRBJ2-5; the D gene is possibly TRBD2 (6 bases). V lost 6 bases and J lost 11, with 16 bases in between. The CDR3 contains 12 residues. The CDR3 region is CASSGNPGEQYF. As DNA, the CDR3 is TGTGCCAGCAGCGGGAATCCGGGGGAGCAGTACTTC.

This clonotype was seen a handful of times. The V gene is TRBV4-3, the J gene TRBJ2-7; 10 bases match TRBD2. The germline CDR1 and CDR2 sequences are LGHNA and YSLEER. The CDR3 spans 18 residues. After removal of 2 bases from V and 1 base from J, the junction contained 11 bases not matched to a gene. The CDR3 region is CASSQTSSGGHRSYEQYF. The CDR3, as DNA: TGCGCCAGCAGCCAAACATCTAGCGGGGGCCATCGGTCCTACGAGCAGTACTTC.

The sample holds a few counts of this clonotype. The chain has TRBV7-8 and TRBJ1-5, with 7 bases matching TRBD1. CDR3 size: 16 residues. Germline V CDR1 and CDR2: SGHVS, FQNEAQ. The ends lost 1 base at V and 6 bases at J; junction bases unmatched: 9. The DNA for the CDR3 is TGTGCCAGCAGCTTAGGCCGACAGGGAAGAACTCAGCCCCAGCATTTT. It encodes CASSLGRQGRTQPQHF.

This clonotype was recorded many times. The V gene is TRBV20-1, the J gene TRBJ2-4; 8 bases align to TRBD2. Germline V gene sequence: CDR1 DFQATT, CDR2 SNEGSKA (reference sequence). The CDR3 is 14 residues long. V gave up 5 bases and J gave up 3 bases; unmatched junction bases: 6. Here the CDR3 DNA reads TGCAGTGCTCAAGGGAGCGGGGGCAAAAACATTCAGTACTTC. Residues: CSAQGSGGKNIQYF.

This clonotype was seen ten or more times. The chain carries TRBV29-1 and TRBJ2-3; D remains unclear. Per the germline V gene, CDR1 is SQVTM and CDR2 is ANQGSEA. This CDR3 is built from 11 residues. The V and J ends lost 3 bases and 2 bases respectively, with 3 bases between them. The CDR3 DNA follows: TGCAGCGTTGACTTCACAGATACGCAGTATTTT. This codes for CSVDFTDTQYF.

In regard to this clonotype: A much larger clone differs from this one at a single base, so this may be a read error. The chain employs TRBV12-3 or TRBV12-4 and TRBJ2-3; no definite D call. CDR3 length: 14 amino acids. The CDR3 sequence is CASSLGPGTDAQYF. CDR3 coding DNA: TGTGCCAGCAGTTTAGGGCCGGGCACAGATGCGCAGTATTTT.

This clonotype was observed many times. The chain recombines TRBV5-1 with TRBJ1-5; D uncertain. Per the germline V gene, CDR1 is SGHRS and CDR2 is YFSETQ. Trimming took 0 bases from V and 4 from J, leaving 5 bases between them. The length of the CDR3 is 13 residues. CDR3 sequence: CASSLAENQPQHF. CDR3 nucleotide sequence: TGCGCCAGCAGCTTGGCAGAGAATCAGCCCCAGCATTTT.

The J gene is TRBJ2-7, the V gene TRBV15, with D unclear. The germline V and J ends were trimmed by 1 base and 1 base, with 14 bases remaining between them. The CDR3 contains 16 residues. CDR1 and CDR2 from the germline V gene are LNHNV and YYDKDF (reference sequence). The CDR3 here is CATSRGPQQGSYEQYF. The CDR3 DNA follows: TGTGCCACCAGCAGAGGTCCCCAACAAGGTTCCTACGAGCAGTACTTC.

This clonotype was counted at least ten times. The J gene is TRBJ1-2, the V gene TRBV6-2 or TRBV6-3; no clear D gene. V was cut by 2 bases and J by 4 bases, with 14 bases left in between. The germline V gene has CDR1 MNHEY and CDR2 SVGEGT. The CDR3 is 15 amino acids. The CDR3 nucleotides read TGTGCCAGCAGTTACACTGTAGGAAGGCGCTATGGCTACACCTTC. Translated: CASSYTVGRRYGYTF.

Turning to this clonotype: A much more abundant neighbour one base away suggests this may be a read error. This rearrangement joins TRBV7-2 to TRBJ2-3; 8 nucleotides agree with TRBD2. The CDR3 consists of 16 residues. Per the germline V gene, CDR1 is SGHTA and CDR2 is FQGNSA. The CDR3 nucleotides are TGTGCCAGCAGCTTAATCCCGGGAGGGCGTTCAGATGCGCAGTATTTT. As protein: CASSLIPGGRSDAQYF.

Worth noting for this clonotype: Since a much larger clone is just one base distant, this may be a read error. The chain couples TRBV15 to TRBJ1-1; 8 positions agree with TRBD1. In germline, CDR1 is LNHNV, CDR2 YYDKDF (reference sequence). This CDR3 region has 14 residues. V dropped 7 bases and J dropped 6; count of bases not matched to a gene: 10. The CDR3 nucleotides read TGTGCCACCACCCTGGACAGGGTCGTCCCTGAAGCTTTCTTT. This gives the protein CATTLDRVVPEAFF.

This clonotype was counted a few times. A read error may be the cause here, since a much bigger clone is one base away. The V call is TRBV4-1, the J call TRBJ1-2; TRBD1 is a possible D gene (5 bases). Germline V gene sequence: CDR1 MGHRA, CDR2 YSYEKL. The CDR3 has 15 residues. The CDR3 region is CANSYETAANYGYTF. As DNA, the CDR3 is TGCGCCAACAGCTATGAGACAGCAGCTAACTATGGCTACACCTTC.

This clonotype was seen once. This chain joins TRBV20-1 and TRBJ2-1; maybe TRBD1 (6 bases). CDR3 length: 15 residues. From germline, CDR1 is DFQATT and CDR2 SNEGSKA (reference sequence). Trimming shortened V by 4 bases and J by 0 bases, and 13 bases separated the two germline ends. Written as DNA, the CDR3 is TGCAGTGCTAATGACAGGTTGAGCTCCTACAATGAGCAGTTCTTC. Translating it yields CSANDRLSSYNEQFF.

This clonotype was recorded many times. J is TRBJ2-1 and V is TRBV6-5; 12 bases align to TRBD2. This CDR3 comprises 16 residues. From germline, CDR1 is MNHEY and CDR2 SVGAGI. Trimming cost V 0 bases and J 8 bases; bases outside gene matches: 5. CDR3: CASSYSETSGSDEQFF. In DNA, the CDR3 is TGTGCCAGCAGTTACTCCGAGACTAGCGGGAGCGATGAGCAGTTCTTC.

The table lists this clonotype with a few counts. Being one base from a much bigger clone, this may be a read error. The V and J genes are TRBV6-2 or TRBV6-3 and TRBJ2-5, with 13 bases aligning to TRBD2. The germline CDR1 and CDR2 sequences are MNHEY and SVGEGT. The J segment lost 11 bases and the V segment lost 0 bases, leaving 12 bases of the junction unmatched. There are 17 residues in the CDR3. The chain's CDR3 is CASSYSGLAGIFNEQYF. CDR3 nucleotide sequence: TGTGCCAGCAGTTACTCGGGACTAGCGGGAATCTTCAATGAGCAGTACTTC.

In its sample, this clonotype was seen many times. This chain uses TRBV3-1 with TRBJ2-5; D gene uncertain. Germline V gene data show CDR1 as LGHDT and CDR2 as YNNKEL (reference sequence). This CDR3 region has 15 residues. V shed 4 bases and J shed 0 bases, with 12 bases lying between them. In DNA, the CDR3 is TGTGCCAGCAGCCCCAACACGGGCAACCAAGAGACCCAGTACTTC. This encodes CASSPNTGNQETQYF.

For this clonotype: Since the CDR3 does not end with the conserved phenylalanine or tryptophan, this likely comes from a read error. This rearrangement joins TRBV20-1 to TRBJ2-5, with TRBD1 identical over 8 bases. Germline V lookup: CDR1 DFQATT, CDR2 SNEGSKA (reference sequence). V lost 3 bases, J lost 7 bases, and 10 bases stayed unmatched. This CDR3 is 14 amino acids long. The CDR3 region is CSASQAGGLGTQYV. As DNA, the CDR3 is TGCAGTGCTAGTCAGGCAGGGGGCCTCGGGACCCAGTACGTC.

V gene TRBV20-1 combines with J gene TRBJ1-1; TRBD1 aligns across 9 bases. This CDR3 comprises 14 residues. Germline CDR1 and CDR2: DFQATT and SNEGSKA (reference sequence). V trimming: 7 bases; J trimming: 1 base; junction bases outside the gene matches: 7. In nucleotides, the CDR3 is TGCAGTGTACAGGGGGCGAAGGGGAACACTGAAGCTTTCTTT. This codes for CSVQGAKGNTEAFF.

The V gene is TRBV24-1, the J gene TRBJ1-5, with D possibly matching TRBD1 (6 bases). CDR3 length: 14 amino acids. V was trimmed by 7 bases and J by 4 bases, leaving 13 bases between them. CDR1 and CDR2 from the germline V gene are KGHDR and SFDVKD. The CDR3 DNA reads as TGTGCCACCAGCGCACAGGGCCTGAATCAGCCCCAGCATTTT. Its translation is CATSAQGLNQPQHF.

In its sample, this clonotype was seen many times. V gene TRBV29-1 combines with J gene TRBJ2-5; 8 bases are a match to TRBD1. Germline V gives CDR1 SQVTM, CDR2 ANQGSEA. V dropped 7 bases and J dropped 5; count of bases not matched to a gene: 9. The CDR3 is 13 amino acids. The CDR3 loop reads CSALGQGTETQYF. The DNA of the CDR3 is TGCAGCGCCCTCGGACAGGGAACGGAGACCCAGTACTTC.

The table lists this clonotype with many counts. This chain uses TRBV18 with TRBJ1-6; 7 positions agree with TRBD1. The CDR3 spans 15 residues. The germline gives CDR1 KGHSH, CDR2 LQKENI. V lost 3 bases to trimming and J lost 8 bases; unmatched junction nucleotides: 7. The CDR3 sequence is CASSPRDSSDSPLHF. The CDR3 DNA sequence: TGTGCCAGCTCACCCAGGGACAGCTCCGATTCACCCCTCCACTTT. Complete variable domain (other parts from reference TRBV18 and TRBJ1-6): NAGVMQNPRHLVRRRGQEARLRCSPMKGHSHVYWYRQLPEEGLKFMVYLQKENIIDESGMPKERFSAEFPKEGPSILRIQQVVRGDSAAYFCASSPRDSSDSPLHFGNGTRLTVT.

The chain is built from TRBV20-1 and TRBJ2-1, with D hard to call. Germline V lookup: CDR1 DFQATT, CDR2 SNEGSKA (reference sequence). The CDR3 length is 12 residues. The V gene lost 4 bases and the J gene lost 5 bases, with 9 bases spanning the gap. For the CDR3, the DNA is TGCAGTGCTACTTCCCAACACAATGAGCAGTTCTTC. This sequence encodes CSATSQHNEQFF.

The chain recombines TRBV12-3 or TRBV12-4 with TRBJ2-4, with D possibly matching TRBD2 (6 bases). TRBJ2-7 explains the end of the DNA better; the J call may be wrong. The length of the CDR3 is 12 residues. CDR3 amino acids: CASQRGSDEQYF. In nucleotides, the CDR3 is TGTGCCAGCCAACGGGGGTCCGACGAGCAGTACTTC.

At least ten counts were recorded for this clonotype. The CDR3, as DNA: TGTGCCAGCGGACGGCTAGAAGCTTTCTTT. It is translated as CASGRLEAFF. This rearrangement joins TRBV6-5 to TRBJ1-1; no firm D call. This CDR3 region has 10 residues. V shed 8 bases and J shed 8 bases, with 9 bases lying between them. Germline V lookup: CDR1 MNHEY, CDR2 SVGAGI.